This is a list of T cell receptor beta chains from one sample in a study of long-term antiretroviral therapy in people with HIV. Method: immunoSEQ multiplex PCR; TCRdb's copy keeps in-frame clones and lacks some. The data show roughly 16,000 clones, about 95% seen once. The specimen was unsorted PBMCs, collected roughly 6.4 years after starting antiretroviral therapy. The receptors come from a woman in her 50s with HIV. Each CDR3 is given with its conserved first and last residue. The order of the fields is D gene, V gene, J gene, clone size, CDR3 DNA, CDR3 protein. The D gene is left open where the match is weak. Only some rows state a clone size, as once, few, many or a class for expanded clones.

D gene: -
V gene: TRBV4-3
J gene: TRBJ2-3
clone size: -
CDR3 DNA: TGCGCCAGCAGCCAAGATCGGCGACTACTGGATACGCAGTATTTT
CDR3 protein: CASSQDRRLLDTQYF

D gene: -
V gene: TRBV27
J gene: TRBJ1-4
clone size: -
CDR3 DNA: TGTGCCAGCAGTTCCCACGGTTCAGGAAAACTGTTTTTT
CDR3 protein: CASSSHGSGKLFF

D gene: -
V gene: TRBV2
J gene: TRBJ2-3
clone size: -
CDR3 DNA: TGTGCCAGCAGTGAGCAGGGGAACACAGATACGCAGTATTTT
CDR3 protein: CASSEQGNTDTQYF

D gene: TRBD1
V gene: TRBV6-1
J gene: TRBJ2-1
clone size: -
CDR3 DNA: TGTGCCAGCAGTGAAACAGGGGGCGTATCCTACAATGAGCAGTTCTTC
CDR3 protein: CASSETGGVSYNEQFF

D gene: -
V gene: TRBV4-3
J gene: TRBJ2-3
clone size: -
CDR3 DNA: TGCGCCAGCAGCCAAGACGGGGCGCGCACAGATACGCAGTATTTT
CDR3 protein: CASSQDGARTDTQYF

D gene: TRBD2
V gene: TRBV7-2
J gene: TRBJ2-7
clone size: -
CDR3 DNA: TGTGCCAGCAGCTCGGGACTAGCGGGTAACTACGAGCAGTACTTC
CDR3 protein: CASSSGLAGNYEQYF

D gene: TRBD2
V gene: TRBV7-2
J gene: TRBJ2-1
clone size: -
CDR3 DNA: TGTGCCAGCAGCTTACTAGCGGGAGGTCATAATGAGCAGTTCTTC
CDR3 protein: CASSLLAGGHNEQFF

D gene: -
V gene: TRBV5-8
J gene: TRBJ1-1
clone size: -
CDR3 DNA: TGTGCCAGCAGCCACAGGGCGTCGAGCACTGAAGCTTTCTTT
CDR3 protein: CASSHRASSTEAFF

D gene: -
V gene: TRBV9
J gene: TRBJ2-1
clone size: -
CDR3 DNA: TGTGCCAGCAGCGTAGCCGTAGGGACCTCCTACAATGAGCAGTTCTTC
CDR3 protein: CASSVAVGTSYNEQFF

D gene: -
V gene: TRBV4-2
J gene: TRBJ2-3
clone size: -
CDR3 DNA: TGTGCCAGCAGCCAAGAAAGCGTAGCGGTTACAGATACGCAGTATTTT
CDR3 protein: CASSQESVAVTDTQYF

D gene: TRBD1
V gene: TRBV7-3
J gene: TRBJ2-7
clone size: once
CDR3 DNA: TGTGCCAGCAGCTTAGCACAGGGGGCTGGGGAGCAGTACTTC
CDR3 protein: CASSLAQGAGEQYF